The 8 T cell receptor beta chains reported below all come from one sample, sequenced in a study of blood T cells in healthy people across ages (dated by TCRdb to about 2015). Library generation was performed with 5' RACE. Sequencing relied on an Illumina HiSeq 2500. A second PCR of 7 to 11 cycles was performed with a sample-barcoded 5' primer and a J-beta primer mix. In-frame beta chains were kept once TCRdb had trimmed the public reads at Q25 with fastp and called clones with MiXCR. Records with the same CDR3 protein are collapsed into one entry carrying the most frequent genes and DNA. Present in this sample are roughly 1.7 million distinct CDR3 sequences, roughly 30% of which were seen just once. Of the sample, 10% to 12% is held by the ten largest clones. Sequencing used blood. Receptor source: a woman in her 30s in good health.

This clonotype was observed a single time. The chain couples TRBV5-6 to TRBJ1-1; D is unresolved. V shed 0 bases and J shed 0 bases, with 9 bases lying between them. This CDR3 has 15 residues. Germline V gene sequence: CDR1 SGHDT, CDR2 YYEEEE. This chain's CDR3 is CASSLAGKVNTEAFF. For the CDR3, the DNA is TGTGCCAGCAGCTTGGCCGGGAAGGTGAACACTGAAGCTTTCTTT.

This clonotype appeared once. Since a much larger clone is just one base distant, this may be a read error. V gene TRBV7-6 combines with J gene TRBJ2-6, with D tentatively TRBD1 (5 bases). Per germline, CDR1 SGHVS and CDR2 FNYEAQ. The CDR3 runs 15 residues. The CDR3 DNA follows: TGTGCCAGCAGTGAGACTCTCTCTGGGGCCAACGCCCTGACTTTC. Protein sequence: CASSETLSGANALTF.

This clonotype was found a few times. CDR3 protein: CASSEDRGEAFF. CDR3 DNA: TGTGCCAGCTCAGAAGACAGGGGTGAAGCTTTCTTT. The gene calls are TRBV18 and TRBJ1-1; 8 bases map to TRBD1. Germline V gene lookup returns CDR1 KGHSH and CDR2 LQKENI. This CDR3 comprises 12 residues. With V trimmed by 5 bases and J by 7 bases, 3 bases remained unmatched.

This clonotype was counted at least ten times. This rearrangement joins TRBV5-6 to TRBJ2-7, with D unresolved. Germline values: CDR1 SGHDT, CDR2 YYEEEE. The CDR3 extends over 13 amino acids. Trimming cost V 2 bases and J 7 bases, with 13 bases left between them. CDR3 nucleotides: TGTGCCAGCAGCTTAGCCGGATTGGGTGAGCAGTACTTC. This gives the protein CASSLAGLGEQYF.

The rearrangement links TRBV27 to TRBJ2-7, with 12 bases aligning to TRBD1. V dropped 5 bases and J dropped 5; count of bases not matched to a gene: 4. The CDR3 runs 14 residues. Per the germline V gene, CDR1 is MNHEY and CDR2 is SMNVEV (reference sequence). CDR3 nucleotide sequence: TGTGCCAGCAGTCACGGGACAGGGGGCCACGAGCAGTACTTC. This translates into CASSHGTGGHEQYF.

The gene calls are TRBV28 and TRBJ2-3; the D gene is possibly TRBD2 (6 bases). This CDR3 has 15 amino acids. Trimming took off 2 bases at V and 3 bases at J, with 12 bases between the two ends. Germline V gene lookup returns CDR1 MDHEN and CDR2 SYDVKM. The CDR3 protein is CASSLISGQTDTQYF. CDR3 bases: TGTGCCAGCAGTTTAATAAGCGGGCAGACAGATACGCAGTATTTT.

The V gene is TRBV3-1, the J gene TRBJ1-1; TRBD1 matches at 8 bases. Trimming at V came to 3 bases and at J to 5 bases, leaving 5 bases not matched to a gene. The V gene's germline CDR1 is LGHDT and CDR2 YNNKEL (reference sequence). The CDR3 runs to 14 residues. CDR3 sequence (DNA): TGTGCCAGCAGCCATACAGGGGGAGCTACTGAAGCTTTCTTT. Translating gives CASSHTGGATEAFF.

This clonotype was observed at least ten times. The V gene is TRBV6-2 or TRBV6-3, the J gene TRBJ2-5; 8 bases are shared with TRBD2. Trimming at V came to 5 bases and at J to 5 bases, leaving 10 bases not matched to a gene. Germline CDR1 is MNHEY and CDR2 is SVGEGT. CDR3 size: 15 residues. The CDR3 DNA reads TGTGCCAGCAGTACGATTGGACTAGCTGGGGAGACCCAGTACTTC. This codes for CASSTIGLAGETQYF.